This TCR beta chain was sequenced for a study of blood T cell repertoires in COVID-19 (dated by TCRdb to 2018 to 2021). About the investigation overall: Collaborator samples came from the United States, Italy and Spain and covered acute and convalescent phases of COVID-19. The material from the prospective study consisted of cDNA or gDNA derived from T cells, B-cell-depleted T cells, or PBMCs. Where available, HLA class I and class II types were obtained from metadata supplied by the sample provider rather than from assay-based typing. Sample metadata almost always included a de-identified subject ID, COVID-19 status, age in years and sex. A freely available public database, intended as a resource for researchers studying the immune response to SARS-CoV-2, is where the repertoires were released. Deeply sampled blood TCRbeta repertoires from subjects exposed to, actively infected with, or recovered from COVID-19 were included in the dataset. Samples were obtained from the ongoing ImmuneRACE study (first 160 participants) and from over 1,000 subjects provided by 6 global collaborators. The research as a whole found: The amount of clinical and demographic metadata varied by source and participant and was provided uncurated.

The germline V gene (reference sequence) supplies CDR1 MNHNY and CDR2 SVGAGI. The CDR3 measures 13 amino acids from cysteine to phenylalanine. Only the CDR3 DNA is retained, 39 bases long and in frame from the first base. The germline ends are 12 bases apart after V is trimmed by 5 bases and J by 7 bases. In regard to this clone: The specificity of this receptor is unknown. No base quality values were provided; no much bigger clone lies one nucleotide off.

Whole blood was collected in K2EDTA tubes by collaborating institutions according to the institutions' own protocols. For TCRbeta analysis, collaborator samples were shipped as frozen whole blood, as isolated PBMCs, or as DNA extracted from either sample type. TCRbeta CDR3 regions were amplified from genomic DNA by means of the immunoSEQ Assay, a bias-controlled multiplex PCR. As for the original processing: Nucleated cell counts per sample were estimated from amplification of reference gene primers within the assay. Sequence reads were collapsed and filtered to measure the absolute abundance of every unique TCRbeta CDR3 rearrangement. For each sample, productive Simpson clonality was calculated by taking the square root of Simpson's diversity index across productive rearrangements. In TCRdb, the immuneACCESS table is reduced to in-frame sequences with V and J assigned. These tables do not hold every clone; where another copy was compared, an unresolved V gene accounts for under half, and the others remain unexplained. V and J calls and clone size are copied from that table; D and trimming were computed from the DNA. The sample includes 200,000 to 250,000 clones, with around 82% observed a single time. Jointly, the top ten make up roughly 13% of the sample.

This receptor was identified in a human donor in a cohort sampled during active COVID-19. This chain joins TRBV6-6 to TRBJ1-5, with the D gene not clear enough to name. Source material: peripheral blood. The CDR3 reads CASSLPLQQPQHF. The base sequence is TGTGCCAGCAGTCTGCCGTTACAGCAGCCCCAGCATTTT.